This T cell receptor beta chain was recovered during a study of cytomegalovirus exposure and HLA in healthy donors. To note about this clone: Its specificity is not known.

General study findings and limits: Rarity characterized most TCR sequences, yet some public TCRs appeared in many donors.

Trimming cost V 6 bases and J 3 bases, with 8 bases left between them. The CDR3 runs 13 residues. Germline assignment: CDR1 MDHEN and CDR2 SYDVKM. Produced via immunoSEQ multiplex PCR; TCRdb's table is partial and in-frame only. The table shows 150,000 to 200,000 clones, with about 80% occurring only once. The chain joins TRBV28 to TRBJ1-4; weak D call: TRBD1 (5 bases). Sequenced material: PBMCs. This receptor was obtained from a man between 18 and 29 years old in good health and CMV-seropositive. The CDR3 DNA follows: TGTGCCAGCAGGAAGACAGCTAATGAAAAACTGTTTTTT. Its protein product is CASRKTANEKLFF.